This T cell receptor (beta chain) was recorded in a study of OX40 agonist ivuxolimab in advanced cancers. Germline CDR1 and CDR2: MDHEN and SYDVKM. V dropped 6 bases and J dropped 10 bases, with 24 bases sitting between them. The CDR3 spans 15 residues. Blood sampling took place at baseline, cycle 4 day 1, and cycle 7 day 1. TCRdb's copy holds only in-frame clones and misses some; the assay was immunoSEQ multiplex PCR. Of about 55,000 clones in the sample, 80% to 90% are singletons; the top ten hold roughly an eighth. This sequence joins TRBV28 and TRBJ2-5, with D perhaps TRBD1 (6 bases). The TCR sequence derives from an adult with an advanced solid tumor such as melanoma, head and neck, liver or kidney cancer. This specimen was CD4+ or CD8+ T cells sorted from blood, taken in a trial of the OX40 agonist ivuxolimab. Here the CDR3 reads CASRPLRDKREGQYF. Written as DNA, the CDR3 is TGTGCCAGCAGACCGCTCCGGGACAAGAGAGAGGGCCAGTACTTC. Looking up the rest from reference TRBV28 and TRBJ2-5 gives the full variable domain: DVKVTQSSRYLVKRTGEKVFLECVQDMDHENMFWYRQDPGLGLRLIYFSYDVKMKEKGDIPEGYSVSREKKERFSLILESASTNQTSMYLCASRPLRDKREGQYFGPGTRLLVL.